Below, 18 T cell receptor beta chains from the same sample are listed, as sequenced in a study of blood T cells in healthy people across ages. Alongside a J-beta primer mix, a sample-barcoded 5' primer served in a second PCR lasting roughly 7 to 12 cycles. Via MiXCR, TCRdb re-called the 5' RACE reads, giving one row per CDR3 protein. The table lists roughly 800,000 distinct CDR3 sequences, around 34% of them singletons. The sequencing input was blood. The receptors derive from a man aged 18 to 29 in good health.

V gene TRBV6-2 or TRBV6-3 combines with J gene TRBJ2-7; D possibly uses TRBD1 or TRBD2 (5 bases each). From germline, CDR1 is MNHEY and CDR2 SVGEGT. Trimming pared 8 bases from V and 0 bases from J, leaving 17 bases between. The CDR3 loop spans 15 amino acids. The CDR3 DNA is TGTGCCAGCGGACTCGGACATCCGAGCTCCTACGAGCAGTACTTC. It is translated as CASGLGHPSSYEQYF.

This clonotype was seen ten or more times. J is TRBJ2-3 and V is TRBV9; D ambiguous. This CDR3 has 16 amino acids. V lost 0 bases to trimming and J lost 2 bases, with 13 bases between them. Germline V lookup: CDR1 SGDLS, CDR2 YYNGEE. The CDR3 loop reads CASSVAVDRVTDTQYF. The CDR3 nucleotides read TGTGCCAGCAGCGTAGCTGTGGACCGGGTCACAGATACGCAGTATTTT.

This clonotype was detected only once. The gene calls are TRBV5-1 and TRBJ2-5, with D possibly matching TRBD2 (5 bases). V was cut by 4 bases and J by 11 bases, with 15 bases left in between. The CDR3 extends over 12 amino acids. The germline V gene has CDR1 SGHRS and CDR2 YFSETQ. The CDR3 DNA reads TGCGCCAGCAGCGAGGACTTCAATGAGCAGTACTTC. It translates to CASSEDFNEQYF.

The chain couples TRBV29-1 to TRBJ2-4, with a possible D match to TRBD1 (5 bases). The DNA end lines up better with TRBJ2-5; the J call may be wrong. The CDR3 has 13 amino acids. Germline V gene lookup returns CDR1 SQVTM and CDR2 ANQGSEA. DNA for the CDR3: TGCAGCGTGCCAACGGACAATCAAGAGACCCAGTACTTC. As protein: CSVPTDNQETQYF.

The rearrangement uses TRBV12-3 or TRBV12-4 and TRBJ1-2; 9 bases fit TRBD1. This CDR3 contains 15 residues. The V segment lost 6 bases and the J segment 2 bases; nucleotides outside the gene matches: 7. The DNA for the CDR3 is TGTGCCAGCAGATCACAGGGGGCCCTAAACTATGGCTACACCTTC. Amino acid sequence: CASRSQGALNYGYTF.

This clonotype was picked up a small number of times. This chain joins TRBV5-5 and TRBJ2-1, with 8 bases lining up with TRBD1. The CDR3 runs to 15 residues. Germline CDR1 and CDR2: SGHKS and YYEKEE (reference sequence). V shed 4 bases, J shed 5 bases, and the junction held 8 bases outside the gene matches. Written as DNA, the CDR3 is TGTGCCAGCAGCCCGACAGGGGCAGAAAACAATGAGCAGTTCTTC. Protein sequence: CASSPTGAENNEQFF.

This clonotype showed up many times. In DNA, the CDR3 is TGCAGTGTCCAAGAGCAAGCTGACGAGCAGTACTTC. Translating gives CSVQEQADEQYF. The J gene is TRBJ2-5, the V gene TRBV20-1; D is undetermined. The DNA end is more similar to TRBJ2-7, so the J call may be wrong. The CDR3 sequence is 12 residues long. Germline V lookup: CDR1 DFQATT, CDR2 SNEGSKA (reference sequence).

About this clonotype: A much larger clone differs from this one at a single base, so this may be a read error. The J gene is TRBJ2-1, the V gene TRBV9, with 14 bases that match TRBD2. The junction had 13 bases not matched to a gene; V was cut back by 4 bases and J by 10 bases. Germline CDR1 is SGDLS and CDR2 is YYNGEE. The CDR3 loop spans 17 amino acids. Written as DNA, the CDR3 is TGTGCCAGCAGCCCCAGACTAGCGGGGGGGCGCGGGAAGGAGCAGTTCTTC. Protein sequence: CASSPRLAGGRGKEQFF.

This clonotype has just a few counts. The rearrangement links TRBV19 to TRBJ2-5, with D perhaps matching TRBD1 (5 bases). CDR3 length equals 12 residues. Per germline, CDR1 LNHDA and CDR2 SQIVND (reference sequence). V gave up 6 bases and J gave up 5 bases, with 10 bases separating them. The CDR3 sequence is CASRGLGETQYF. Here the CDR3 DNA reads TGTGCCAGTAGGGGGCTGGGGGAGACCCAGTACTTC.

The rearrangement links TRBV5-6 to TRBJ2-7; 9 bases agree with TRBD1. CDR1 SGHDT and CDR2 YYEEEE come from the germline V gene. With 5 bases clipped from V and 3 bases from J, the junction kept 6 bases outside the gene matches. CDR3 size: 14 residues. The CDR3 protein is CASSKGDRVYEQYF. CDR3 in DNA: TGTGCCAGCAGTAAAGGGGACAGGGTCTACGAGCAGTACTTC.

On this clonotype itself: This CDR3 is missing its conserved last phenylalanine or tryptophan, likely due to a read error. The chain carries TRBV15 and TRBJ2-1; 7 bases align to TRBD1. The DNA end lines up better with TRBJ2-7; the J call may be wrong. The germline V gene encodes CDR1 LNHNV and CDR2 YYDKDF (reference sequence). The CDR3 has 17 residues. The CDR3 loop reads CATSPRPPGQNYNEQYL. CDR3 coding DNA: TGTGCCACCAGCCCTCGTCCACCGGGACAGAACTACAATGAGCAGTACCTC.

As to this clonotype: It may be a read error: a sequence one base away is much more abundant. This chain connects TRBV4-1 to TRBJ2-1; maybe TRBD1 (7 bases). The J call may be faulty, since TRBJ2-7 better matches the DNA end. CDR1 MGHRA and CDR2 YSYEKL come from the germline V gene. The CDR3 is 17 amino acids. CDR3 DNA sequence: TGCGCCAGCAGCCAAGAAGTGGCTAGCAGGGGGGCCAATGAGCAGTACTTC. Its translation is CASSQEVASRGANEQYF.

This clonotype was counted ten times or more. The chain has TRBV7-2 and TRBJ1-2; D not certain. Trimming removed 2 bases from V and 5 bases from J, with 9 bases in between. CDR3 length: 13 amino acids. Germline V gene sequence: CDR1 SGHTA, CDR2 FQGNSA. The DNA of the CDR3 is TGTGCCAGCAGCTTAAATCCGGGGTATGGCTACACCTTC. This encodes CASSLNPGYGYTF.

This clonotype was counted a few times. The chain joins TRBV7-8 to TRBJ2-6, with unresolved D. The CDR3 extends over 15 amino acids. The germline gives CDR1 SGHVS, CDR2 FQNEAQ. V lost 0 bases and J 4 bases, leaving 7 bases between the germline ends. CDR3 amino acids: CASSLALAGANVLTF. As DNA, the CDR3 is TGTGCCAGCAGCTTAGCTCTCGCAGGGGCCAACGTCCTGACTTTC.

This sequence joins TRBV7-9 and TRBJ1-1; no clear D gene. Germline CDR1 and CDR2: SEHNR and FQNEAQ (reference sequence). The CDR3 length is 15 residues. Trimming took off 5 bases at V and 2 bases at J, with 15 bases between the two ends. Written as DNA, the CDR3 is TGTGCCAGCAGCGCGGTCAAGGCCCCTAACACTGAAGCTTTCTTT. Protein: CASSAVKAPNTEAFF.

This clonotype showed up many times. V and J are TRBV6-2 or TRBV6-3 and TRBJ2-7; a possible D gene is TRBD2 (5 bases). V was clipped by 0 bases and J by 0 bases, with 15 bases between them. This CDR3 is built from 17 residues. Germline V gene data show CDR1 as MNHEY and CDR2 as SVGEGT. The CDR3, as DNA: TGTGCCAGCAGTTACTCGGCCGGGGTCCACGACTCCTACGAGCAGTACTTC. This translates into CASSYSAGVHDSYEQYF.

The chain carries TRBV6-5 and TRBJ1-2; D may be TRBD1 (5 bases). Trimming removed 5 bases from V and 8 bases from J, with 12 bases in between. Germline CDR1 MNHEY, CDR2 SVGAGI. This CDR3 comprises 12 residues. The chain's CDR3 is CASSNEGCGYTF. Written as DNA, the CDR3 is TGTGCCAGCAGTAACGAGGGGTGCGGCTACACCTTC.

The chain links TRBV29-1 to TRBJ2-5; D ambiguous. This CDR3 has 15 residues. The V end was cut by 6 bases, the J end by 3 bases, with 20 bases between. Germline CDR1 and CDR2: SQVTM and ANQGSEA. The CDR3 sequence: CSVRVPPPKKETQYF. The CDR3 DNA is TGCAGCGTACGAGTCCCCCCCCCGAAGAAAGAGACCCAGTACTTC.